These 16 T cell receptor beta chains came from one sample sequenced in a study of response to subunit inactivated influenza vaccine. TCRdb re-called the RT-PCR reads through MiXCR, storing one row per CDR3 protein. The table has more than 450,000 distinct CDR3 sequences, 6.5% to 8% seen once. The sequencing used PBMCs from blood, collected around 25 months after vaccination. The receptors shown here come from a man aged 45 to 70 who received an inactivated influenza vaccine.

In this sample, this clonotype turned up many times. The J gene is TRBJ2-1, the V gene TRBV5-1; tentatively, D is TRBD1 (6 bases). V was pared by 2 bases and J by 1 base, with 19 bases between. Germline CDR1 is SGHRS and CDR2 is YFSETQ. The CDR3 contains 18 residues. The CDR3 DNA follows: TGCGCCAGCAGCTTTAACCCGGGACAACCTACTTCCTACAATGAGCAGTTCTTC. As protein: CASSFNPGQPTSYNEQFF.

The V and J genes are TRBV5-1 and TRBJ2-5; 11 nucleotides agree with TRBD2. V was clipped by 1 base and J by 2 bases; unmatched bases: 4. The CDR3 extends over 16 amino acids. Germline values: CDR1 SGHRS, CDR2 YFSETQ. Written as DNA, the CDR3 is TGCGCCAGCAGCTTGACTAGCGGGAGAGGGCAAGAGACCCAGTACTTC. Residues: CASSLTSGRGQETQYF.

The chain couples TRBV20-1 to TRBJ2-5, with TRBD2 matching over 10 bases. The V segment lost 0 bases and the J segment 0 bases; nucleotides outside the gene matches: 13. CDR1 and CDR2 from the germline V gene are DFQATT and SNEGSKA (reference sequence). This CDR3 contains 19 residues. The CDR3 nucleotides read TGCAGTGCTAGAGATTATTTAGGACTAGCGGCTAAGTACCAAGAGACCCAGTACTTC. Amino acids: CSARDYLGLAAKYQETQYF.

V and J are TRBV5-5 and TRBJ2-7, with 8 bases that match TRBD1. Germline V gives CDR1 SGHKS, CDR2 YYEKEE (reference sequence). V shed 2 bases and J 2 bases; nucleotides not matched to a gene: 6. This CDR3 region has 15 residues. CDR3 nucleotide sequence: TGTGCCAGCAGCTTCTCTACAGGGGGTCCCTACGAGCAGTACTTC. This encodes CASSFSTGGPYEQYF.

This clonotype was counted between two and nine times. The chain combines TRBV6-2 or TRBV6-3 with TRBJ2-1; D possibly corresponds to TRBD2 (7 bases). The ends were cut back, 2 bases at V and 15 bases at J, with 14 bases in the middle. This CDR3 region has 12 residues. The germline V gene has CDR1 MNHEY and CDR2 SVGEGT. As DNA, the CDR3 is TGTGCCAGCAGTTACATTGGAGGGGGGGTGTTCTTC. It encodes CASSYIGGGVFF.

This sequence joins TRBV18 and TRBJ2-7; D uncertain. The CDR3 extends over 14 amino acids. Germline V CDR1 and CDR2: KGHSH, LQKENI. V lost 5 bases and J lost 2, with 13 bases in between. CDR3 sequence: CASSVSDGPYEQYF. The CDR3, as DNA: TGTGCCAGCTCAGTCTCGGACGGCCCCTACGAGCAGTACTTC.

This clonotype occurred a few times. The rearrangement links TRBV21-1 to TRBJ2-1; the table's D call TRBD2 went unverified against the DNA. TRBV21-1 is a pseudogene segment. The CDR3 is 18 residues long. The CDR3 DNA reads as TGTGCCAGCAGCCCCTGTACTAGCGGGAGGGCTTTCTACAATGAGCAGTTCTTC. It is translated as CASSPCTSGRAFYNEQFF.

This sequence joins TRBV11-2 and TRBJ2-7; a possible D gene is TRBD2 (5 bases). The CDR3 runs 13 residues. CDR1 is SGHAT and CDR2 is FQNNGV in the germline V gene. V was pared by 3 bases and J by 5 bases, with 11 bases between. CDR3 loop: CASSLSGSHEQYF. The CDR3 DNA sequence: TGTGCCAGCAGCTTGTCGGGAAGCCACGAGCAGTACTTC. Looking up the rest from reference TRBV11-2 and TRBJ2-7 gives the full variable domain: EAGVAQSPRYKIIEKRQSVAFWCNPISGHATLYWYQQILGQGPKLLIQFQNNGVVDDSQLPKDRFSAERLKGVDSTLKIQPAKLEDSAVYLCASSLSGSHEQYFGPGTRLTVT.

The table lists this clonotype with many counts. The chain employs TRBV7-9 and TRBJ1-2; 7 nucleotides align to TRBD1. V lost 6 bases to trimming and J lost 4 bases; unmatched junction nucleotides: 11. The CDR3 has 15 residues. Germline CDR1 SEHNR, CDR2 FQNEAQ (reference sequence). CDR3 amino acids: CASSPGTEFSYGYTF. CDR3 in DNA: TGTGCCAGCAGTCCCGGGACAGAGTTTAGCTATGGCTACACCTTC.

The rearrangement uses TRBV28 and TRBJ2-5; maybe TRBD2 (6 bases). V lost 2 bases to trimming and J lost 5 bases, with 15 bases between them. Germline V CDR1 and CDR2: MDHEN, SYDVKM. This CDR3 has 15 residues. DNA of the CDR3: TGTGCCAGCAGTTTAGGGCTAGCGAGTGTGGAGACCCAGTACTTC. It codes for CASSLGLASVETQYF.

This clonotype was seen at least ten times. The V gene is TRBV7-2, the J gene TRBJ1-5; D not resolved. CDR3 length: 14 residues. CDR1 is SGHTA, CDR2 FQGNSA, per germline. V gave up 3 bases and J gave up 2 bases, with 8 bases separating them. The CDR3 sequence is CASSFWGRNQPQHF. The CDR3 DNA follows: TGTGCCAGCAGCTTTTGGGGTCGCAATCAGCCCCAGCATTTT. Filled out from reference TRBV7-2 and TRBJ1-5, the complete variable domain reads GAGVSQSPSNKVTEKGKDVELRCDPISGHTALYWYRQSLGQGLEFLIYFQGNSAPDKSGLPSDRFSAERTGGSVSTLTIQRTQQEDSAVYLCASSFWGRNQPQHFGDGTRLSIL.

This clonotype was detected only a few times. The CDR3 nucleotides are TGCAGTGCTAGAGACCCAACCCCGGGGGCCAGCTCCTACAATGAGCAGTTCTTC. Translated: CSARDPTPGASSYNEQFF. This chain joins TRBV20-1 and TRBJ2-1; D may match TRBD1 or TRBD2 (6 bases each). The CDR3 is made up of 18 amino acids. V lost 0 bases and J 0 bases, leaving 18 bases between the germline ends. Germline CDR1 reads DFQATT; CDR2 reads SNEGSKA (reference sequence).

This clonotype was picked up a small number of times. The CDR3 sequence: CASSYGSEGVHFEAFF. CDR3 nucleotide sequence: TGTGCCAGCAGTTACGGATCGGAGGGTGTGCATTTTGAAGCTTTCTTT. The chain employs TRBV6-5 and TRBJ1-1, with D unclear. The CDR3 has 16 residues. CDR1 is MNHEY, CDR2 SVGAGI, per germline. Trimming removed 2 bases from V and 7 bases from J, with 20 bases in between.

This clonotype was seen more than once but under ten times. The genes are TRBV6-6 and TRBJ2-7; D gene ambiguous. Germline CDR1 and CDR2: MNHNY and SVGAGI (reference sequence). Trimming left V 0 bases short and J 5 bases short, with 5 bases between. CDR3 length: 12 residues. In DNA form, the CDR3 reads TGTGCCAGCAGTTACTCGACACACGAGCAGTACTTC. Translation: CASSYSTHEQYF.

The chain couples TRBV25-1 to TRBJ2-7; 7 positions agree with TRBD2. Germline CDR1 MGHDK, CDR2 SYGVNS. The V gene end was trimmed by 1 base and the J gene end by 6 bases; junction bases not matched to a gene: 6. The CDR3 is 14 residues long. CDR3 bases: TGTGCCAGCAGTGAATGGAGCGGGGTCGCCGAGCAGTACTTC. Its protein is CASSEWSGVAEQYF.

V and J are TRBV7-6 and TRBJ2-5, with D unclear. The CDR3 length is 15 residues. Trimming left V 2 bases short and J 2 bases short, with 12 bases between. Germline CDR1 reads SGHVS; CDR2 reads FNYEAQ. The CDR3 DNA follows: TGTGCCAGCAGCTTATTATCCGATAGACAAGAGACCCAGTACTTC. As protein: CASSLLSDRQETQYF.